This T cell receptor beta chain was sequenced during a study of blood T cell repertoires in COVID-19. Background on the study: Collection of acute and convalescent COVID-19 samples took place in the United States, Italy and Spain. From T cells, B-cell-depleted T cells, or PBMCs came the material, which was cDNA or gDNA.

In the original analysis: Estimates of nucleated cell counts were drawn from the amplification of reference gene primers. Sequencing was performed with immunoSEQ multiplex PCR; in TCRdb, only in-frame clones are kept and a portion is missing. D and trimming come from the DNA, and the V and J calls and clone size come from that table. The sample holds a few hundred thousand clones, less than 85% seen once. The sequencing input was peripheral blood. This receptor was taken from a man in his 60s who had recovered from COVID-19.

CDR3 residues: CASSPLGQGATEAFF. CDR3 bases: TGTGCCAGCTCACCACTGGGACAGGGGGCCACTGAAGCTTTCTTT. The chain couples TRBV18 to TRBJ1-1; 12 bases are a match to TRBD1. CDR3 length: 15 residues. CDR1 is KGHSH and CDR2 is LQKENI in the germline V gene. J was trimmed by 4 bases and V by 1 base; bases with no gene match: 1.